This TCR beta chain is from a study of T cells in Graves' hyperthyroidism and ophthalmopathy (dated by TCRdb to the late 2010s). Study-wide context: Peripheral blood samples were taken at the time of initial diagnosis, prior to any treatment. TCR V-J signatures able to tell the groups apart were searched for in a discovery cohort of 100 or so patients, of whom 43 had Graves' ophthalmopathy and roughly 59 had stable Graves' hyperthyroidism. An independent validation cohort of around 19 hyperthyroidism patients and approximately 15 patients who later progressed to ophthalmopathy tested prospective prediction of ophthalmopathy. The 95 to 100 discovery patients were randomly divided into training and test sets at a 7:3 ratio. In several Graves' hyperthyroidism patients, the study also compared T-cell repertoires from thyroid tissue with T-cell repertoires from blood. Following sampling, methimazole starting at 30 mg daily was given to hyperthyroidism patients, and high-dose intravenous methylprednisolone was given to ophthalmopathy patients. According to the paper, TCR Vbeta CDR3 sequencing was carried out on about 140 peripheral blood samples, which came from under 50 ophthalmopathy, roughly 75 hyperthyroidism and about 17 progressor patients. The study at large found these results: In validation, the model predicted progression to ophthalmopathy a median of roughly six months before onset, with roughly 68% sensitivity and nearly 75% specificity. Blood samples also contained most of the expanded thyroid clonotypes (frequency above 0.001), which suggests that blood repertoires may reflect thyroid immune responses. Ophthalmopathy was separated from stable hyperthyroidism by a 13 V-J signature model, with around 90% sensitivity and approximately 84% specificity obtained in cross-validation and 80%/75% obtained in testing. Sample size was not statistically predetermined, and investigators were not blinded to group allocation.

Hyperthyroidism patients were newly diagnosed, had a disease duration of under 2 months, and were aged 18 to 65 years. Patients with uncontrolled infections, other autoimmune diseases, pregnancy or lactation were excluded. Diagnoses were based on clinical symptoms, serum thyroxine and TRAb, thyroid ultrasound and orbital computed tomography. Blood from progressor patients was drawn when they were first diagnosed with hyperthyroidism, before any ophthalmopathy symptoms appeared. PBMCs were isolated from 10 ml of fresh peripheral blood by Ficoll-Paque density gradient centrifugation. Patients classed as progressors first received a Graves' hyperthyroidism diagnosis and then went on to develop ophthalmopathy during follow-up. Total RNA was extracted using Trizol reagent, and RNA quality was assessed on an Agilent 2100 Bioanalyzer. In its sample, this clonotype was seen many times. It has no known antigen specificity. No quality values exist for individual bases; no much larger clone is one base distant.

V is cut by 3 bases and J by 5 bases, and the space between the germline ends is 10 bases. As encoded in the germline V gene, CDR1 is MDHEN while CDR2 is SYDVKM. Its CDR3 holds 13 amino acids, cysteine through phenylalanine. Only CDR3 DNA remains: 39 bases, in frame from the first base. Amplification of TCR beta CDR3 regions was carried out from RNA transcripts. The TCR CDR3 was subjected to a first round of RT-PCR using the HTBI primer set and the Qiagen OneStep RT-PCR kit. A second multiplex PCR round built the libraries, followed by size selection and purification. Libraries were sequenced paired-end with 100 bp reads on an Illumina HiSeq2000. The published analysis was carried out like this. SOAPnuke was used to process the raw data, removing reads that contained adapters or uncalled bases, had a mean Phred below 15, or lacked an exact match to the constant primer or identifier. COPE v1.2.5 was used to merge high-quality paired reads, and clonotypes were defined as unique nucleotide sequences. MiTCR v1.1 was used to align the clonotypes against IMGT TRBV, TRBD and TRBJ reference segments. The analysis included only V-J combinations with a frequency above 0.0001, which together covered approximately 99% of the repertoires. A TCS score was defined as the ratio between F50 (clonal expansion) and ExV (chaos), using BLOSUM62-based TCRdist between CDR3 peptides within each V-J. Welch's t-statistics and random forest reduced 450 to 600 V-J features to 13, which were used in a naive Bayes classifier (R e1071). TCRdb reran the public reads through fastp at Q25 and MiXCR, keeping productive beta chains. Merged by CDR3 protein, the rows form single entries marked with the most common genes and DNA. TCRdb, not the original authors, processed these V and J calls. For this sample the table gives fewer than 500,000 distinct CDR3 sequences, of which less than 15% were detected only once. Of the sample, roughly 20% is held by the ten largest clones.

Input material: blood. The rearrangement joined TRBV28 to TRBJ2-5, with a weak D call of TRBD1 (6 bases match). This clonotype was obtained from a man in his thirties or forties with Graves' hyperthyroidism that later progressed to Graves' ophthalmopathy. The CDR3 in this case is CASSLAGDETQYF. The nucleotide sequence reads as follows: TGTGCCAGCAGTTTGGCAGGGGACGAGACCCAGTACTTC.